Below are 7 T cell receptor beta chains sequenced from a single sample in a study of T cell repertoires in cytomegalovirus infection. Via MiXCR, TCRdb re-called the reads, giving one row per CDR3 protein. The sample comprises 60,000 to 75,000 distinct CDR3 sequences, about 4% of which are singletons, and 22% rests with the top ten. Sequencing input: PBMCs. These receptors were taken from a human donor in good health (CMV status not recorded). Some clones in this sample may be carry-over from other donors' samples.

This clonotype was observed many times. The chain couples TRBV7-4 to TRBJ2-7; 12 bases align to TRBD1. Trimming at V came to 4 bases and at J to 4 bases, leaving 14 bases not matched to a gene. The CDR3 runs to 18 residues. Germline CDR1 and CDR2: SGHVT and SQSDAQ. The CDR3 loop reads CASSSTTGTGGPLYEQYF. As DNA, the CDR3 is TGTGCCAGCAGCTCTACAACCGGGACAGGGGGCCCTTTATACGAGCAGTACTTC.

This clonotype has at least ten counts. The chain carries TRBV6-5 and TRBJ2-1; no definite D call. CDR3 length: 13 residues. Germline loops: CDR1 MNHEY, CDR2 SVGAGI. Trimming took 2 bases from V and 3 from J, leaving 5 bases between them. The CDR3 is CASSYDIYNEQFF. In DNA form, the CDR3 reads TGTGCCAGCAGTTACGATATCTACAATGAGCAGTTCTTC.

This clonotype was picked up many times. The CDR3 nucleotides are TGTGCCATCAGTGAGTCGACTCCGGGCTCCTACAATGAGCAGTTCTTC. As protein: CAISESTPGSYNEQFF. This chain uses TRBV10-3 with TRBJ2-1, with no clear D. From germline, CDR1 is ENHRY and CDR2 SYGVKD. The V end lost 0 bases, the J end lost 0 bases, and 9 bases lay between the germline ends. This CDR3 is 16 amino acids long.

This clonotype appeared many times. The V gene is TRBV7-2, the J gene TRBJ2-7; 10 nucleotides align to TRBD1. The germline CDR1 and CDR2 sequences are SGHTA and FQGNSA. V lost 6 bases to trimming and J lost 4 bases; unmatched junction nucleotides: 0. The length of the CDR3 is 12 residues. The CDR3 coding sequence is TGTGCCAGCAGGGGACAGGGGTACGAGCAGTACTTC. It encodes CASRGQGYEQYF.

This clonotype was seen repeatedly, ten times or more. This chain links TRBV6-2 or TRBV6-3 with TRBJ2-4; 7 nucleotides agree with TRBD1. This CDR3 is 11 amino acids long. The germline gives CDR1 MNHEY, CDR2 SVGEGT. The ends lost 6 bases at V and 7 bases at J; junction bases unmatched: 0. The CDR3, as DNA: TGTGCCAGCAGAGGGGGCAACATTCAGTACTTC. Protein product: CASRGGNIQYF.

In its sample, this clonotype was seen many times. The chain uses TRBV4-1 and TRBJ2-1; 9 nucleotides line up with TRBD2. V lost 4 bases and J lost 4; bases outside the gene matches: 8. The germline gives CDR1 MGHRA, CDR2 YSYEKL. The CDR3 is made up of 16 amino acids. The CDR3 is CASSRREGSPYNEQFF. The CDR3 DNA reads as TGCGCCAGCAGCCGGCGGGAGGGCTCCCCTTACAATGAGCAGTTCTTC.

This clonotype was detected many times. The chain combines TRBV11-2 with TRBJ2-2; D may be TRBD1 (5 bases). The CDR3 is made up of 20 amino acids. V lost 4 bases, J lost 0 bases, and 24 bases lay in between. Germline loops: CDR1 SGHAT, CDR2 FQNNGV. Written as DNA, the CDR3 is TGTGCCAGCAGCTCCCCTGGGGCTTGGGCTACGATCGCGAACACCGGGGAGCTGTTTTTT. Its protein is CASSSPGAWATIANTGELFF.